Below, 14 T cell receptor beta chains from the same sample are listed, as sequenced in a study of T cells in Graves' hyperthyroidism and ophthalmopathy. Amplification of TCR beta CDR3 regions used RNA as the template. Carried out on the TCR CDR3, a first-round RT-PCR used the HTBI primer set. TCRdb re-derived calls from the multiplex PCR reads in MiXCR, one entry per CDR3 protein. Of around 350,000 distinct CDR3 sequences listed, approximately 16% were seen once; the top ten hold roughly 20%. The material sequenced was blood. These receptors were collected from a woman between 55 and 75 years old with Graves' ophthalmopathy.

This chain links TRBV27 with TRBJ2-7; weak D call: TRBD1 (6 bases). The CDR3 totals 18 residues. In germline, CDR1 is MNHEY, CDR2 SMNVEV (reference sequence). The V end lost 0 bases, the J end lost 3 bases, and 21 bases lay between the germline ends. The CDR3 loop is CASSLSRLWLQGGYEQYF. DNA of the CDR3: TGTGCCAGCAGTTTATCGCGCCTCTGGCTACAGGGTGGCTACGAGCAGTACTTC.

The V gene is TRBV5-1, the J gene TRBJ2-5, with D perhaps given as TRBD1 or TRBD2 (5 bases each). The CDR3 extends over 12 amino acids. Trimming took off 4 bases at V and 5 bases at J, with 9 bases between the two ends. Germline V lookup: CDR1 SGHRS, CDR2 YFSETQ. CDR3 protein: CASSTEGETQYF. The CDR3 region has the DNA TGCGCCAGCAGCACCGAGGGGGAGACCCAGTACTTC.

This clonotype was seen ten or more times. The gene calls are TRBV6-1 and TRBJ1-2; D is undetermined. Trimming left V 5 bases short and J 2 bases short, with 18 bases between. The CDR3 length is 16 residues. Looked up from germline, CDR1 is MNHNS and CDR2 is SASEGT. CDR3 region: CASSSPAGPTNYGYTF. In DNA form, the CDR3 reads TGTGCCAGCAGTTCTCCCGCAGGTCCAACCAACTATGGCTACACCTTC.

This clonotype was seen at least ten times. The chain couples TRBV29-1 to TRBJ1-5; D might be TRBD1 (5 bases). Germline assignment: CDR1 SQVTM and CDR2 ANQGSEA. This CDR3 contains 13 residues. V lost 2 bases, J lost 6 bases, and 11 bases lay in between. The CDR3, as DNA: TGCAGCGTTGAATCAGGGTTTGGTCAGCCCCAGCATTTT. The encoded protein is CSVESGFGQPQHF.

The rearrangement uses TRBV9 and TRBJ1-5; a weak D match, TRBD1 (5 bases). CDR1 is SGDLS and CDR2 is YYNGEE in the germline V gene. V was pared by 5 bases and J by 2 bases, with 11 bases between. The CDR3 loop spans 14 amino acids. The CDR3 loop reads CASRERQRNQPQHF. The DNA for the CDR3 is TGTGCCAGCAGGGAGCGACAGCGCAATCAGCCCCAGCATTTT.

J is TRBJ2-3 and V is TRBV18, with 7 bases identical to TRBD2. J was trimmed by 1 base and V by 3 bases; bases with no gene match: 4. The germline CDR1 and CDR2 sequences are KGHSH and LQKENI. The CDR3 totals 15 residues. The CDR3 DNA reads as TGTGCCAGCTCACCTTCGGGACTACGCACAGATACGCAGTATTTT. Its protein is CASSPSGLRTDTQYF.

This clonotype appeared many times. The chain couples TRBV11-2 to TRBJ2-1, with 7 bases that match TRBD2. Looked up from germline, CDR1 is SGHAT and CDR2 is FQNNGV. Trimming at V came to 6 bases and at J to 4 bases, leaving 15 bases not matched to a gene. The CDR3 extends over 17 amino acids. CDR3: CASSPKGSGLMYNEQFF. DNA for the CDR3: TGTGCCAGCAGTCCGAAGGGTAGCGGGCTTATGTACAATGAGCAGTTCTTC.

This clonotype was seen repeatedly, ten times or more. The rearrangement joins TRBV5-1 to TRBJ2-7; D is unresolved. V lost 0 bases to trimming and J lost 3 bases, with 10 bases between them. The CDR3 spans 14 residues. Germline loops: CDR1 SGHRS, CDR2 YFSETQ. CDR3: CASSLASSSYEQYF. CDR3 coding DNA: TGCGCCAGCAGCTTGGCGAGTAGCAGCTACGAGCAGTACTTC.

This chain joins TRBV7-9 and TRBJ2-3, with D possibly being TRBD1 or TRBD2 (5 bases each). This CDR3 region has 14 residues. Germline V lookup: CDR1 SEHNR, CDR2 FQNEAQ (reference sequence). Trimming pared 7 bases from V and 5 bases from J, leaving 16 bases between. CDR3 sequence reads: CASNRDHIRDTQYF. CDR3 in DNA: TGTGCCAGCAACCGGGACCATATCCGAGATACGCAGTATTTT.

The chain carries TRBV16 and TRBJ2-1, with D maybe TRBD2 (6 bases). The CDR3 is 12 amino acids. The ends were cut back, 0 bases at V and 12 bases at J, with 9 bases in the middle. CDR1 and CDR2 from the germline V gene are KGHSY and FQNENV. The CDR3 nucleotides are TGTGCCAGCAGCCAATCAGTGGAGGGGCAGTTCTTC. Translation: CASSQSVEGQFF.

This chain links TRBV29-1 with TRBJ2-1, with TRBD1 matching over 7 bases. The CDR3 sequence is 14 residues long. Germline V gene lookup returns CDR1 SQVTM and CDR2 ANQGSEA. With 0 bases clipped from V and 10 bases from J, the junction kept 9 bases outside the gene matches. The chain's CDR3 is CSVEDWDRTGEQFF. In DNA, the CDR3 is TGCAGCGTTGAAGATTGGGATCGGACAGGAGAGCAGTTCTTC.

This clonotype was detected many times. The chain links TRBV6-5 to TRBJ1-2, with 7 bases identical to TRBD1. This CDR3 spans 14 amino acids. Looked up from germline, CDR1 is MNHEY and CDR2 is SVGAGI. After removal of 0 bases from V and 7 bases from J, the junction contained 5 bases not matched to a gene. The CDR3 bases are TGTGCCAGCAGTTACTCGACAGGGAAAGGTGGCTACACCTTC. Amino acids: CASSYSTGKGGYTF.

The chain uses TRBV10-1 and TRBJ2-7; TRBD2 matches 8 bases. This CDR3 region has 16 residues. Germline trimming cut 2 bases from V and 4 bases from J; bases unmatched to any gene: 10. From germline, CDR1 is WNHNN and CDR2 SYGVQD (reference sequence). Here the CDR3 reads CASSETGGRPPYEQYF. The CDR3 DNA is TGCGCCAGCAGTGAGACTGGCGGGAGGCCGCCATACGAGCAGTACTTC.

This clonotype was observed once. An end of the junction does not agree with germline; a read error may underlie this. V is TRBV11-2 and J is TRBJ2-7; D not resolved. Germline V gives CDR1 SGHAT, CDR2 FQNNGV. This CDR3 comprises 13 residues. CDR3 sequence: CANSLRDSYEQYF. DNA of the CDR3: TGTGCCAACAGCTTAAGAGACTCCTACGAGCAGTACTTC.